Below are 12 T cell receptor beta chains sequenced from a single sample in a study of shared clonotypes between healthy human individuals. Sequencing was performed with immunoSEQ multiplex PCR; in TCRdb, only in-frame clones are kept and a portion is missing. The repertoire has about 380,000 clones, around 96% of them found once; the top ten carry around 0.3%. The material sequenced was memory CD8+ T cells sorted from blood. The subset is: CD45RO+ cells pooled with CCR7-negative TemRA cells. These receptor sequences come from a man between 25 and 39 years old in good health.

J is TRBJ1-2 and V is TRBV14; the D gene is possibly TRBD1 (5 bases). This CDR3 has 14 residues. CDR1 and CDR2 from the germline V gene are SGHDN and FVKESK. V was shortened by 0 bases and J by 4 bases, with 9 bases between the two germline ends. CDR3 amino acids: CASSQDPGTYGYTF. The CDR3 nucleotides are TGTGCCAGCAGCCAAGATCCAGGGACCTATGGCTACACCTTC. The full variable domain, in which reference TRBV14 and TRBJ1-2 provide the parts outside the CDR3, is EAGVTQFPSHSVIEKGQTVTLRCDPISGHDNLYWYRRVMGKEIKFLLHFVKESKQDESGMPNNRFLAERTGGTYSTLKVQPAELEDSGVYFCASSQDPGTYGYTFGSGTRLTVV.

The J gene is TRBJ2-1, the V gene TRBV5-1; the match to TRBD2 covers 10 bases. The junction had 3 bases not matched to a gene; V was cut back by 2 bases and J by 1 base. Germline CDR1 reads SGHRS; CDR2 reads YFSETQ. This CDR3 has 16 residues. The DNA of the CDR3 is TGCGCCAGCAGCTTCAGGACTAGCGGATCCTACAATGAGCAGTTCTTC. It specifies CASSFRTSGSYNEQFF.

This clone was counted a single time. This rearrangement joins TRBV28 to TRBJ2-7; D gene ambiguous. Looked up from germline, CDR1 is MDHEN and CDR2 is SYDVKM. V was clipped by 2 bases and J by 6 bases, with 8 bases between them. This CDR3 is built from 12 residues. DNA for the CDR3: TGTGCCAGCAGTTTAGATTCCGGCGAGCAGTACTTC. The encoded protein is CASSLDSGEQYF.

This chain connects TRBV19 to TRBJ2-7, with unresolved D. V lost 3 bases and J lost 4, with 7 bases in between. CDR3 length equals 12 residues. Germline values: CDR1 LNHDA, CDR2 SQIVND (reference sequence). CDR3 in amino acids: CASSMNRYEQYF. The CDR3 DNA sequence: TGTGCCAGTAGTATGAACCGTTACGAGCAGTACTTC.

This chain joins TRBV19 and TRBJ2-4, with 7 bases matching TRBD2. J gave up 4 bases and V 5 bases, and 8 bases lay outside the gene matches. CDR1 and CDR2 (germline): LNHDA, SQIVND (reference sequence). The CDR3 is 15 residues long. The CDR3 DNA follows: TGTGCCAGTAGTTTCAGGCGGGAGATAAAAAACATTCAGTACTTC. It encodes CASSFRREIKNIQYF. The full variable domain, in which reference TRBV19 and TRBJ2-4 provide the parts outside the CDR3, is DGGITQSPKYLFRKEGQNVTLSCEQNLNHDAMYWYRQDPGQGLRLIYYSQIVNDFQKGDIAEGYSVSREKKESFPLTVTSAQKNPTAFYLCASSFRREIKNIQYFGAGTRLSVL.

The chain recombines TRBV25-1 with TRBJ2-3; the D is unclear. In germline, CDR1 is MGHDK, CDR2 SYGVNS. The CDR3 contains 12 residues. The V and J ends lost 0 bases and 2 bases respectively, with 0 bases between them. CDR3 DNA sequence: TGTGCCAGCAGTGAATACACAGATACGCAGTATTTT. This gives the protein CASSEYTDTQYF.

The gene calls are TRBV6-1 and TRBJ2-1; 9 bases agree with TRBD2. The CDR3 totals 17 residues. Per the germline V gene, CDR1 is MNHNS and CDR2 is SASEGT. The ends lost 2 bases at V and 5 bases at J; junction bases unmatched: 10. In DNA form, the CDR3 reads TGTGCCAGCAGTGAACCGACTAGCGGAGTCCCTGACAATGAGCAGTTCTTC. It is translated as CASSEPTSGVPDNEQFF.

This clone occurred once. The V gene is TRBV5-1, the J gene TRBJ2-1; D not certain. The CDR3 has 12 residues. CDR1 and CDR2 (germline): SGHRS, YFSETQ. V was cut by 4 bases and J by 3 bases, with 5 bases left in between. DNA for the CDR3: TGCGCCAGCAGCCCGAACTACAATGAGCAGTTCTTC. This codes for CASSPNYNEQFF.

This chain links TRBV30 with TRBJ2-7; 12 bases map to TRBD2. The CDR3 covers 17 residues. The germline V gene has CDR1 GTSNPN and CDR2 SVGIG (reference sequence). After removal of 0 bases from V and 2 bases from J, the junction contained 8 bases not matched to a gene. CDR3 nucleotide sequence: TGTGCCTGGAGTGTCGGGCGGACTAGCGGGATTCCCTACGAGCAGTACTTC. The encoded protein is CAWSVGRTSGIPYEQYF.

The chain combines TRBV7-2 with TRBJ2-7, with TRBD2 matching over 10 bases. The length of the CDR3 is 15 residues. The V gene's germline CDR1 is SGHTA and CDR2 FQGNSA. V shed 0 bases, J shed 5 bases, and the junction held 4 bases outside the gene matches. The CDR3 DNA sequence: TGTGCCAGCAGCTTAGCTACTAGCGGGATCCACGAGCAGTACTTC. Protein sequence: CASSLATSGIHEQYF.

The chain employs TRBV6-1 and TRBJ2-2; weak D call: TRBD1 (5 bases). V dropped 7 bases and J dropped 2 bases, with 11 bases sitting between them. CDR1 MNHNS and CDR2 SASEGT come from the germline V gene. The CDR3 consists of 14 residues. The CDR3 sequence is CASIARVNTGELFF. DNA of the CDR3: TGTGCCAGCATAGCCAGGGTTAACACCGGGGAGCTGTTTTTT.

The rearrangement joins TRBV6-5 to TRBJ2-7; 7 positions agree with TRBD2. V lost 6 bases to trimming and J lost 3 bases; unmatched junction nucleotides: 11. The CDR3 totals 15 residues. Germline values: CDR1 MNHEY, CDR2 SVGAGI. Here the CDR3 DNA reads TGTGCCAGCAGCCGGGGGGTTTCTAGCGGCTACGAGCAGTACTTC. This codes for CASSRGVSSGYEQYF.